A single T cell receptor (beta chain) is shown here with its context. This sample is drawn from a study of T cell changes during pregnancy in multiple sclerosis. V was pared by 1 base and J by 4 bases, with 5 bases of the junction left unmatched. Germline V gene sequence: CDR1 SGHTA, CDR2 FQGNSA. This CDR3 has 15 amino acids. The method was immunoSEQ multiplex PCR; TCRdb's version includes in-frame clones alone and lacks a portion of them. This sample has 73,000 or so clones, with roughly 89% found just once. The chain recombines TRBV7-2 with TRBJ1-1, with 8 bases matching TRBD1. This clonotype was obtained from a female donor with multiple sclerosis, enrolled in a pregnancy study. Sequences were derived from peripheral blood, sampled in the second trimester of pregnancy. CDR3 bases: TGTGCCAGCAGCTTAGGGACAGGGCTGTCCACTGAAGCTTTCTTT. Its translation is CASSLGTGLSTEAFF.